This T cell receptor beta chain originates from a study of T cells in Graves' hyperthyroidism and ophthalmopathy. Whole-study results and caveats: From stable hyperthyroidism, ophthalmopathy was set apart by a 13 V-J model.

In this sample, this clonotype turned up many times. What it recognizes is unknown. Recently diagnosed hyperthyroidism of less than 2 months' duration affected patients aged 18 to 65. Uncontrolled infection, other autoimmune disease, pregnancy or lactation barred patients from enrollment. The PBMCs were sourced from fresh peripheral blood (more than 8.5 ml). Authors of the study amplified TCR beta CDR3 regions from RNA transcripts. Initially, a first-round RT-PCR of the TCR CDR3 employed the HTBI primer set. TCRdb analysed the multiplex PCR reads with MiXCR anew, one entry per CDR3 protein. Of approximately 590,000 distinct CDR3 sequences in the sample, 15% to 19% were seen once. This TCR derives from a woman aged 25 to 39 with Graves' hyperthyroidism. The specimen was blood.

This CDR3 is CAWTSTGQHQPQHF. CDR3 nucleotides: TGTGCCTGGACCTCAACGGGACAGCATCAGCCCCAGCATTTT. The V and J genes are TRBV30 and TRBJ1-5; 7 bases match TRBD1. In germline, CDR1 is GTSNPN, CDR2 SVGIG (reference sequence). This CDR3 has 14 amino acids. Trimming cost V 4 bases and J 5 bases; bases outside gene matches: 8. The full variable domain, its missing parts supplied by reference TRBV30 and TRBJ1-5, is SQTIHQWPATLVQPVGSPLSLECTVEGTSNPNLYWYRQAAGRGLQLLFYSVGIGQISSEVPQNLSASRPQDRQFILSSKKLLLSDSGFYLCAWTSTGQHQPQHFGDGTRLSIL.